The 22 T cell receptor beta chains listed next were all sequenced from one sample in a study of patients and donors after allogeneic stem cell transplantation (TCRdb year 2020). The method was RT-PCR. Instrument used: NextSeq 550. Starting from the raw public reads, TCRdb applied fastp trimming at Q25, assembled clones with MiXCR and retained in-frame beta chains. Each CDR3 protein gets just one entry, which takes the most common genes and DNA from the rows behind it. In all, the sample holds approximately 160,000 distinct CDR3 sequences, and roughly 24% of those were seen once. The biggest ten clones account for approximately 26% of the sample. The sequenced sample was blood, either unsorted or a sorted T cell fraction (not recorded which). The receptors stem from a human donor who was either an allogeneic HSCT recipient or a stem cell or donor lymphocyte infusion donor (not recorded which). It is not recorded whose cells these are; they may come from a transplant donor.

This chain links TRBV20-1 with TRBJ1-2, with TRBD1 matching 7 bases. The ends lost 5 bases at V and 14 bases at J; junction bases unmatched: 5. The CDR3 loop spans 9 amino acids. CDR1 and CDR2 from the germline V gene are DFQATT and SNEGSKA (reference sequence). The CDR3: CSAARGLTF. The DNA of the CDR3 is TGCAGTGCTGCAAGGGGGCTGACCTTC.

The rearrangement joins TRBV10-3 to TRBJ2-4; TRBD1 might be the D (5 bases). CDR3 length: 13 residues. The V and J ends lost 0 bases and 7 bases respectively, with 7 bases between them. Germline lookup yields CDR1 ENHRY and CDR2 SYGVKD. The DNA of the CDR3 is TGTGCCATCAGTGAGTCTGGGGCGAACATTCAGTACTTC. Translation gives CAISESGANIQYF.

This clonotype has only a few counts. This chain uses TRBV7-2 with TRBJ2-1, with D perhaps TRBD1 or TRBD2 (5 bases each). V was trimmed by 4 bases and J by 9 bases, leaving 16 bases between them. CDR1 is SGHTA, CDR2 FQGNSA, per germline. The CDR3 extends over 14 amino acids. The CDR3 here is CASSSWDDSTEQFF. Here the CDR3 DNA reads TGTGCCAGCAGCTCATGGGACGATTCCACTGAGCAGTTCTTC.

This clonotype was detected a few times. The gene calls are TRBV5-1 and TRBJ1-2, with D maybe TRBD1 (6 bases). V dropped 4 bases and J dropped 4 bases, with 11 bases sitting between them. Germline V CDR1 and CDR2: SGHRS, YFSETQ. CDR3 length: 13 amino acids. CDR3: CASSKYRVYGYTF. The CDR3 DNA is TGCGCCAGCAGCAAATACAGGGTCTATGGCTACACCTTC. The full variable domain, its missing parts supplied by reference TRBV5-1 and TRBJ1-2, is KAGVTQTPRYLIKTRGQQVTLSCSPISGHRSVSWYQQTPGQGLQFLFEYFSETQRNKGNFPGRFSGRQFSNSRSEMNVSTLELGDSALYLCASSKYRVYGYTFGSGTRLTVV.

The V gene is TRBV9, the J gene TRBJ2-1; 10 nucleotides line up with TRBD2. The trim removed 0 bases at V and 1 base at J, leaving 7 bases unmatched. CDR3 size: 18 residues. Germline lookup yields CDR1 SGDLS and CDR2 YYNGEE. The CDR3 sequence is CASSVGRAGGTSYNEQFF. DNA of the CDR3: TGTGCCAGCAGCGTAGGCCGAGCGGGAGGGACGTCCTACAATGAGCAGTTCTTC.

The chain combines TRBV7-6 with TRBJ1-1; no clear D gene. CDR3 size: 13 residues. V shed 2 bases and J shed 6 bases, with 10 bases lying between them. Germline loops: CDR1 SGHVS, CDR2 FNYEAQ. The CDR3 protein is CASSLQRGSEAFF. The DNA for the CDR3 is TGTGCCAGCAGCTTACAACGAGGATCTGAAGCTTTCTTT.

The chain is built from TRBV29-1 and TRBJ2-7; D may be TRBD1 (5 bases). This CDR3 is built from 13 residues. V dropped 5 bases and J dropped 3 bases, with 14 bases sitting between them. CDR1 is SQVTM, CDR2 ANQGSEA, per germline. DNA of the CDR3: TGCAGCGTTCAAGGGGCTCTCGGCTACGAGCAGTACTTC. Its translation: CSVQGALGYEQYF.

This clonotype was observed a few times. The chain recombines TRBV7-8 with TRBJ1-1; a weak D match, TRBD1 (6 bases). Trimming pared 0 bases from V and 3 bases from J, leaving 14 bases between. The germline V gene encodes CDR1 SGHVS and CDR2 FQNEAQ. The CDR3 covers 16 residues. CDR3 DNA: TGTGCCAGCAGCTTAGCGATAAGAGGGGGTGACACTGAAGCTTTCTTT. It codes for CASSLAIRGGDTEAFF.

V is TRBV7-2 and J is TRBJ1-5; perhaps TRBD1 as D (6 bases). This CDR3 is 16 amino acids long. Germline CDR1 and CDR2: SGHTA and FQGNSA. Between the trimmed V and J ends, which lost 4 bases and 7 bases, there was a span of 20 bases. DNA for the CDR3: TGTGCCAGCAGCTCCTTGGGTGGGGGCCTAAAACAGCCCCAGCATTTT. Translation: CASSSLGGGLKQPQHF.

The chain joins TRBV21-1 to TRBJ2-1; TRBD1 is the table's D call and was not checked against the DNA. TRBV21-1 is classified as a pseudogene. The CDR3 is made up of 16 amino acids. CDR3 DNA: TGTGCCAGCAGCAAAAATCGACAGGTTGTCAGAAATGAGCAGTTCTTC. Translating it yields CASSKNRQVVRNEQFF.

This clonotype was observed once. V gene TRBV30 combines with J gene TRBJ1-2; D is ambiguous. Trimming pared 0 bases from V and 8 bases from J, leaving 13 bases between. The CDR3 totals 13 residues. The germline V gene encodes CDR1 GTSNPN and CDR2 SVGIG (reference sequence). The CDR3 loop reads CAWSVKWAGGYTF. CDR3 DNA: TGTGCCTGGAGTGTAAAGTGGGCAGGAGGCTACACCTTC.

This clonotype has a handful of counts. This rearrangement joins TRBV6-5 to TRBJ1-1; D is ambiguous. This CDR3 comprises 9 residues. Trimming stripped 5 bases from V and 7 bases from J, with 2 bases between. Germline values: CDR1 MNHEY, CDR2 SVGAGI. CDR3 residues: CASSHEAFF. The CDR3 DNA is TGTGCCAGCAGTCATGAAGCTTTCTTT.

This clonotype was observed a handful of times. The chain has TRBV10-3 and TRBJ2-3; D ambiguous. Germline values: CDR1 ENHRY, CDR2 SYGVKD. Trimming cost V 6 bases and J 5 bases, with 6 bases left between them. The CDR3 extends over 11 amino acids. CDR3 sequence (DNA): TGTGCCATCAGCGTCGGAGATACGCAGTATTTT. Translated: CAISVGDTQYF.

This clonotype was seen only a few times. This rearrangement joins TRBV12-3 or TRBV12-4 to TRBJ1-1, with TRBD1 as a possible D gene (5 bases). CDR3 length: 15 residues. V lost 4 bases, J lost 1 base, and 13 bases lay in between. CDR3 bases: TGTGCCAGCAGTTCCCGAGGGCAGGGGAACACTGAAGCTTTCTTT. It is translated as CASSSRGQGNTEAFF.

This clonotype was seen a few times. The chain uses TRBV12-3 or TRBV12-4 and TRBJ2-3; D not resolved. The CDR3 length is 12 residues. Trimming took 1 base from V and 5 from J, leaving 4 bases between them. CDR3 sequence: CASSLVLDTQYF. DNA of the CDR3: TGTGCCAGCAGTTTAGTGTTAGATACGCAGTATTTT.

Here the CDR3 DNA reads TGTGCCAGCAGTCGGCACAGGGACGCTGAGCAGTTCTTC. Its protein product is CASSRHRDAEQFF. The rearrangement uses TRBV7-9 and TRBJ2-1, with a tentative D call TRBD1 (6 bases). Trimming cost V 6 bases and J 9 bases, with 15 bases left between them. Germline V CDR1 and CDR2: SEHNR, FQNEAQ (reference sequence). The CDR3 covers 13 residues. Full variable domain (remainder filled in from reference TRBV7-9 and TRBJ2-1): DTGVSQNPRHKITKRGQNVTFRCDPISEHNRLYWYRQTLGQGPEFLTYFQNEAQLEKSRLLSDRFSAERPKGSFSTLEIQRTEQGDSAMYLCASSRHRDAEQFFGPGTRLTVL.

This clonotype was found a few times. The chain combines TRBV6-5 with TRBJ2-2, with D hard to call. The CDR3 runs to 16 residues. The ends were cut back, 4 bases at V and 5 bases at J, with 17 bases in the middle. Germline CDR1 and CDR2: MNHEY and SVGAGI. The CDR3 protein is CASSWVERFRTGELFF. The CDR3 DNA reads TGTGCCAGCAGTTGGGTGGAAAGGTTCCGTACCGGGGAGCTGTTTTTT.

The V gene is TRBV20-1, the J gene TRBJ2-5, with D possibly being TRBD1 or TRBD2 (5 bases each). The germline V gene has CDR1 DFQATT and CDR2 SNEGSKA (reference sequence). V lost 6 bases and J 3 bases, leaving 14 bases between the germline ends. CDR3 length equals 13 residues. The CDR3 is CSALRGAEETQYF. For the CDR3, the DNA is TGCAGTGCCCTTCGAGGGGCGGAAGAGACCCAGTACTTC.

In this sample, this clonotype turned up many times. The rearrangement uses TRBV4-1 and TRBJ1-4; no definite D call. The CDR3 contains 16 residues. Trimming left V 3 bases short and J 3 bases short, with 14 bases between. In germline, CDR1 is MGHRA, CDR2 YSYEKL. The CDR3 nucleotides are TGCGCCAGCAGCCAGGCCTTACAGTCGTCTAATGAAAAACTGTTTTTT. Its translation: CASSQALQSSNEKLFF.

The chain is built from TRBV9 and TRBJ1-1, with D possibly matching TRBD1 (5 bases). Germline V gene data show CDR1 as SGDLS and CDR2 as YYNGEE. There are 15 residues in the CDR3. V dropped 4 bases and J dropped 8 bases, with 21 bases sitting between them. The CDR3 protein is CASSTLGFRDDEAFF. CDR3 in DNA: TGTGCCAGCAGCACTTTAGGATTCCGGGACGACGAAGCTTTCTTT.

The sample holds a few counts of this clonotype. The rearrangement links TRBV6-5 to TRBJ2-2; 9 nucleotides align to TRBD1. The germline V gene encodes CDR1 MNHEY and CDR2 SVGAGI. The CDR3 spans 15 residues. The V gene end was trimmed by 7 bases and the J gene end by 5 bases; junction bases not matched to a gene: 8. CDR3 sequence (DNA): TGTGCCAGCAAAACTCGGGACAGGGCGACCGGGGAGCTGTTTTTT. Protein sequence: CASKTRDRATGELFF.

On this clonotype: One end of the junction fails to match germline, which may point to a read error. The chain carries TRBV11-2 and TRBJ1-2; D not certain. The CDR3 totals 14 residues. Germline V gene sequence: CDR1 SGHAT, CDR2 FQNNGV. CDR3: CASSLALTSYGYTF. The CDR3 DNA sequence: TGTGCCAGCAGTTTAGCGCTTACGAGCTATGGCTACACCTTC.